Each of the 17 T cell receptor beta chains below was sequenced from the same sample in a study of blood T cell repertoires in COVID-19. TCRdb's table, derived via immunoSEQ multiplex PCR, lists solely in-frame clones and lacks some. Of about 230,000 clones in the sample, around 84% were seen once. Sequences were obtained from peripheral blood. Receptor source: a middle-aged woman who had recovered from COVID-19.

V gene TRBV11-2 combines with J gene TRBJ2-3; possible D gene TRBD2, 5 bases. The V gene's germline CDR1 is SGHAT and CDR2 FQNNGV. V was shortened by 3 bases and J by 10 bases, with 11 bases between the two germline ends. The CDR3 is made up of 12 amino acids. The chain's CDR3 is CASSFGISAQYF. The CDR3 DNA is TGTGCCAGCAGCTTCGGGATCTCGGCGCAGTATTTT.

This clone occurred once. The chain couples TRBV5-1 to TRBJ1-4; D is unresolved. The CDR3 loop spans 15 amino acids. From germline, CDR1 is SGHRS and CDR2 YFSETQ. V was trimmed by 5 bases and J by 8 bases, leaving 19 bases between them. The CDR3 nucleotides read TGCGCCAGCAGTGGCGGAGGGCCCCTAGAAGAAAAACTGTTTTTT. It specifies CASSGGGPLEEKLFF.

The genes are TRBV5-5 and TRBJ1-2; maybe TRBD1 (6 bases). V dropped 4 bases and J dropped 3 bases, with 16 bases sitting between them. Germline V gene sequence: CDR1 SGHKS, CDR2 YYEKEE (reference sequence). There are 15 residues in the CDR3. The CDR3: CASSRDLDRDYGYTF. The CDR3 region has the DNA TGTGCCAGCAGCCGCGACTTGGACAGAGACTATGGCTACACCTTC.

The chain recombines TRBV7-9 with TRBJ1-1, with a weak D call TRBD1 (6 bases). CDR3 size: 13 residues. Looked up from germline, CDR1 is SEHNR and CDR2 is FQNEAQ (reference sequence). V was shortened by 8 bases and J by 4 bases, with 14 bases between the two germline ends. Written as DNA, the CDR3 is TGTGCCAGCGAACAGGGTTATGGCACTGAAGCTTTCTTT. Translated: CASEQGYGTEAFF.

CDR3 residues: CATSDLVQGARTEAFF. CDR3 nucleotide sequence: TGTGCCACCAGTGATTTGGTCCAGGGGGCGCGGACTGAAGCTTTCTTT. The J gene is TRBJ1-1, the V gene TRBV24-1; 8 nucleotides match TRBD1. The CDR3 covers 16 residues. The junction had 7 bases not matched to a gene; V was cut back by 0 bases and J by 5 bases. From germline, CDR1 is KGHDR and CDR2 SFDVKD.

This clone was seen more than once but under ten times. The CDR3 coding sequence is TGCGCCAGCAAGGAAGGGACAATTAATGAAAAACTGTTTTTT. Translation: CASKEGTINEKLFF. This rearrangement joins TRBV10-2 to TRBJ1-4; D is possibly TRBD1 (6 bases). Trimming removed 7 bases from V and 4 bases from J, with 13 bases in between. CDR1 and CDR2 (germline): WSHSY, SAAADI. The CDR3 has 14 amino acids.

CDR3 sequence (DNA): TGTGCCAGCAGCGGACTCCGGGACACGAACACTGAAGCTTTCTTT. It codes for CASSGLRDTNTEAFF. This rearrangement joins TRBV5-5 to TRBJ1-1; tentative D call: TRBD1 (6 bases). This CDR3 contains 15 residues. The V end lost 4 bases, the J end lost 1 base, and 14 bases lay between the germline ends. Germline lookup yields CDR1 SGHKS and CDR2 YYEKEE (reference sequence).

This sequence joins TRBV7-9 and TRBJ1-1, with TRBD1 matching 10 bases. This CDR3 has 15 residues. The V gene's germline CDR1 is SEHNR and CDR2 FQNEAQ (reference sequence). The V and J ends lost 1 base and 5 bases, in that order; junction bases with no gene match: 4. The CDR3 coding sequence is TGTGCCAGCAGCTTAGGGGACAGGGGAGGGACTGAAGCTTTCTTT. Amino acids: CASSLGDRGGTEAFF.

The chain is built from TRBV5-1 and TRBJ2-1, with 8 positions matching TRBD2. The CDR3 has 16 amino acids. V shed 6 bases, J shed 0 bases, and the junction held 8 bases outside the gene matches. Germline CDR1 SGHRS, CDR2 YFSETQ. CDR3 bases: TGCGCCAGCAAGCAGGGGAGCGGGAGCTCCTACAATGAGCAGTTCTTC. The encoded protein is CASKQGSGSSYNEQFF.

This CDR3 is CASSPAYPRETYEQYF. The CDR3 nucleotides are TGTGCCAGCAGCCCAGCCTACCCCAGGGAAACCTACGAGCAGTACTTC. The V and J genes are TRBV6-2 or TRBV6-3 and TRBJ2-7, with TRBD1 as a possible D gene (5 bases). CDR1 is MNHEY, CDR2 SVGEGT, per germline. CDR3 size: 16 residues. V lost 6 bases and J 2 bases, leaving 20 bases between the germline ends.

This chain joins TRBV10-3 and TRBJ2-3, with TRBD2 matching 14 bases. The ends lost 11 bases at V and 3 bases at J; junction bases unmatched: 16. Germline lookup yields CDR1 ENHRY and CDR2 SYGVKD. The CDR3 totals 18 residues. The CDR3 here is CASKAGLAGGVGTDTQYF. The CDR3 nucleotides are TGTGCCTCCAAAGCAGGACTAGCGGGGGGAGTAGGTACAGATACGCAGTATTTT.

V gene TRBV18 combines with J gene TRBJ1-2; TRBD1 matches 11 bases. The length of the CDR3 is 14 residues. Germline assignment: CDR1 KGHSH and CDR2 LQKENI. The trim removed 2 bases at V and 8 bases at J, leaving 4 bases unmatched. In DNA, the CDR3 is TGTGCCAGCTCACCAACGGGACAGGGGGGCGGCTACACCTTC. Residues: CASSPTGQGGGYTF.

The V gene is TRBV5-1, the J gene TRBJ2-1, with D unclear. V gave up 7 bases and J gave up 6 bases, with 8 bases separating them. The germline V gene has CDR1 SGHRS and CDR2 YFSETQ. This CDR3 is built from 11 residues. The CDR3 DNA follows: TGCGCCAGCCAACTCGGCAATGAGCAGTTCTTC. Translating gives CASQLGNEQFF.

The chain carries TRBV28 and TRBJ2-7, with D perhaps matching TRBD1 (6 bases). The V gene's germline CDR1 is MDHEN and CDR2 SYDVKM. The V and J ends lost 7 bases and 1 base respectively, with 14 bases between them. This CDR3 has 14 amino acids. The CDR3: CASTTPGVSYEQYF. The CDR3 DNA follows: TGTGCCAGCACAACCCCAGGGGTTTCCTACGAGCAGTACTTC.

The V call is TRBV2, the J call TRBJ2-5; 7 nucleotides match TRBD1. V lost 6 bases and J lost 5; bases outside the gene matches: 9. CDR1 is SNHLY and CDR2 is FYNNEI in the germline V gene. The CDR3 is 14 amino acids. The CDR3 DNA follows: TGTGCCAGCAGACGGGACAGCCGGGACGAGACCCAGTACTTC. This sequence encodes CASRRDSRDETQYF.

The chain uses TRBV3-1 (or the pseudogene TRBV3-2) and TRBJ2-7; D gene ambiguous. V lost 4 bases and J lost 4, with 11 bases in between. The CDR3 is 13 residues long. Germline V gene sequence: CDR1 LGHDT, CDR2 YNNKEL (reference sequence). The CDR3 region has the DNA TGTGCCAGCAGCCCAACATTAAATTACGAGCAGTACTTC. Translated, it gives CASSPTLNYEQYF.

The chain is built from TRBV5-6 and TRBJ2-7, with 10 bases that match TRBD1. The CDR3 covers 15 residues. V trimming: 4 bases; J trimming: 6 bases; junction bases outside the gene matches: 10. Germline CDR1 and CDR2: SGHDT and YYEEEE. This CDR3 reads CASSRPGTGESEQYF. CDR3 DNA: TGTGCCAGCAGCAGGCCAGGGACAGGGGAGAGCGAGCAGTACTTC.